The entry below describes one T cell receptor (beta chain). What it recognizes is unknown. A J-beta primer mix and a sample-barcoded 5' primer were used in a second PCR of about 7 to 12 cycles. TCRdb analysed the 5' RACE reads with MiXCR anew, one entry per CDR3 protein. The data show approximately 960,000 distinct CDR3 sequences, just under 30% seen once. Total RNA, at least 5 micrograms per sample, was extracted from PBMCs. This record belongs to a study of blood T cells in healthy people across ages. Study-wide points: Donors of long life had a larger count of naive CD4+ cells and greater diversity than aged donors. Unsorted PBMCs ruled out conclusive naive versus antigen-experienced comparison.

Deletions cut 5 bases from V and 4 bases from J, with 8 bases between. Germline CDR1 is MNHEY and CDR2 is SVGAGI. The CDR3 is made up of 12 amino acids. The same sample was also used in a study of T cells of mothers and their children. From that second work: With the M1S primer of the second PCR, sample barcodes and 2-4 random nucleotides were added.

The V call is TRBV6-5, the J call TRBJ1-2; D might be TRBD1 (5 bases). Input material: blood. The receptor was isolated from a woman in her forties in good health. This CDR3 reads CASSGTSYGYTF. CDR3 in DNA: TGTGCCAGCAGTGGGACGTCCTATGGCTACACCTTC.